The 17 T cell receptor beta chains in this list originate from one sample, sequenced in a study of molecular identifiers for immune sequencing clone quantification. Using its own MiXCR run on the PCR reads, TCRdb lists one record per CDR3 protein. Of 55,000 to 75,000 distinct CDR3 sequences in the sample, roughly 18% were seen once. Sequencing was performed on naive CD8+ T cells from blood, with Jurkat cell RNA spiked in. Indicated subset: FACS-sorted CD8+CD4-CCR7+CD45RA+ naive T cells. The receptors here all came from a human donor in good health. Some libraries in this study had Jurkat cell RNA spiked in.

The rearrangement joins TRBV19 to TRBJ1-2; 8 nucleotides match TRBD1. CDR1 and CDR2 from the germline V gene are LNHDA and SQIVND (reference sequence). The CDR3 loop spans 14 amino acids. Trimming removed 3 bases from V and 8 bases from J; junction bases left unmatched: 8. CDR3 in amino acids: CASSIGQGRRGYTF. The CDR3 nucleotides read TGTGCCAGTAGTATCGGACAGGGACGGCGCGGCTACACCTTC.

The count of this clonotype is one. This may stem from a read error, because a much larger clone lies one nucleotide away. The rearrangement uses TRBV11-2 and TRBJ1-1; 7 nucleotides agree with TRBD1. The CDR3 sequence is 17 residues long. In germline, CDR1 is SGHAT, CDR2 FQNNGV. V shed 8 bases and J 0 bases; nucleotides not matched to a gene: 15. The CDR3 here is CASGSAGTAIMNTEAFF. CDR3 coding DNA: TGTGCCAGCGGCTCGGCCGGGACAGCTATTATGAACACTGAAGCTTTCTTT.

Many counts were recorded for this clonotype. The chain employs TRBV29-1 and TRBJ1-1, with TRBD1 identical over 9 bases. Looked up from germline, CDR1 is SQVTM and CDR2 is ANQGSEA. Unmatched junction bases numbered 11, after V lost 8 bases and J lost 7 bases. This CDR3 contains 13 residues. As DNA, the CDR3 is TGCAGCCTGGTGACAGGGGGTCGGGGTGAAGCTTTCTTT. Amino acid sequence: CSLVTGGRGEAFF.

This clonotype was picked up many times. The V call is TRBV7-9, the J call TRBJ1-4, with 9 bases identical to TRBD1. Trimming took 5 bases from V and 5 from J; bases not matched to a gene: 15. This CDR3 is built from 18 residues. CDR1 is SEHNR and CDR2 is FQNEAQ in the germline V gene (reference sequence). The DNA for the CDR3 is TGTGCCAGCAGCCTCACAGTGGGGACAGGGAGGGCCAATGAAAAACTGTTTTTT. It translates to CASSLTVGTGRANEKLFF.

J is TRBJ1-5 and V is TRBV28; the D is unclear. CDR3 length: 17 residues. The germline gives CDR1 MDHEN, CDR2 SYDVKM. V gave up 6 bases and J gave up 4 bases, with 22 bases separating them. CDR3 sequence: CASRLTFYFGENQPQHF. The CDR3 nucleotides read TGTGCCAGCAGACTAACCTTTTATTTCGGGGAAAATCAGCCCCAGCATTTT.

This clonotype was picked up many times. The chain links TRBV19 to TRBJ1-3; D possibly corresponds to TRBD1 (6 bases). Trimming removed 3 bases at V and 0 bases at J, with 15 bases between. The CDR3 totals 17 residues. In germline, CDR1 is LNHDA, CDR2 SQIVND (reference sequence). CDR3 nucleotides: TGTGCCAGTAGTATGATGGGACAAACCTACTCTGGAAACACCATATATTTT. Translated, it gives CASSMMGQTYSGNTIYF. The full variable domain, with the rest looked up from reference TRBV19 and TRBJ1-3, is DGGITQSPKYLFRKEGQNVTLSCEQNLNHDAMYWYRQDPGQGLRLIYYSQIVNDFQKGDIAEGYSVSREKKESFPLTVTSAQKNPTAFYLCASSMMGQTYSGNTIYFGEGSWLTVV.

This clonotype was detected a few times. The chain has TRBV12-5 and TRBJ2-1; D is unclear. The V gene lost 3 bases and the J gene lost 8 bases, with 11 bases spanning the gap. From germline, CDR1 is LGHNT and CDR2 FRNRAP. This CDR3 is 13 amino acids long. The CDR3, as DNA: TGTGCTAGTGGTTTCTTTAGTAGGGATGAGCAGTTCTTC. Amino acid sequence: CASGFFSRDEQFF.

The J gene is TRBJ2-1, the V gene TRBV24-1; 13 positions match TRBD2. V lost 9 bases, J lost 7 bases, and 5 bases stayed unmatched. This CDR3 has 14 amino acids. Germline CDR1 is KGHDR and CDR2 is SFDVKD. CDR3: CATRGLAGENEQFF. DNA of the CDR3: TGTGCCACCCGTGGACTAGCGGGAGAAAATGAGCAGTTCTTC.

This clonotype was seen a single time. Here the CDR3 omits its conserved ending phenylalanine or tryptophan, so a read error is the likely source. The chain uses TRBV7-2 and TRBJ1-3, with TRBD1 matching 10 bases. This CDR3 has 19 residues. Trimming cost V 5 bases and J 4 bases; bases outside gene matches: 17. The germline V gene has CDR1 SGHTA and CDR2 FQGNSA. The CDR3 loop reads CASSPDEGQGFLYGNTIYS. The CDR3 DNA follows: TGTGCCAGCAGCCCAGACGAGGGACAGGGGTTTCTATACGGAAACACCATATATTCT.

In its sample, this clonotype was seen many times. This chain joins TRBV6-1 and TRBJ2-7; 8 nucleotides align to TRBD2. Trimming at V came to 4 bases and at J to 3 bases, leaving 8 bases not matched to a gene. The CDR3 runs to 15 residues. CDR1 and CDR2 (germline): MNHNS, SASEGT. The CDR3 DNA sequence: TGTGCCAGCAGTGCCCCGCTAGCGGGTATCTACGAGCAGTACTTC. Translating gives CASSAPLAGIYEQYF.

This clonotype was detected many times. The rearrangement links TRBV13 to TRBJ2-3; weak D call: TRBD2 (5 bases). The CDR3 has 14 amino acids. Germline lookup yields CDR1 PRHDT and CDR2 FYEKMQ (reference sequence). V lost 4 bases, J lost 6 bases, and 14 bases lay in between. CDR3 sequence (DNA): TGTGCCAGCAGCTCCATTGACTACTCGGATACGCAGTATTTT. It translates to CASSSIDYSDTQYF.

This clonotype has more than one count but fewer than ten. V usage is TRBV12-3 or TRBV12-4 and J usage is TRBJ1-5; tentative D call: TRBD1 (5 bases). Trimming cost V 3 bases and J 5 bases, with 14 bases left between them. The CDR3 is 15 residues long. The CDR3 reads CASSFGGAGYQPQHF. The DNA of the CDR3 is TGTGCCAGCAGTTTTGGAGGGGCAGGATATCAGCCCCAGCATTTT.

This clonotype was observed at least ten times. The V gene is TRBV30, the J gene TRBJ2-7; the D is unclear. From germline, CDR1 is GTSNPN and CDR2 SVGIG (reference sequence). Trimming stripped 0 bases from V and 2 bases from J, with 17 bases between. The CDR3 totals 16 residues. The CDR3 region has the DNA TGTGCCTGGAGTGTAAGACATATGAAAAGACCCTACGAGCAGTACTTC. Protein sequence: CAWSVRHMKRPYEQYF.

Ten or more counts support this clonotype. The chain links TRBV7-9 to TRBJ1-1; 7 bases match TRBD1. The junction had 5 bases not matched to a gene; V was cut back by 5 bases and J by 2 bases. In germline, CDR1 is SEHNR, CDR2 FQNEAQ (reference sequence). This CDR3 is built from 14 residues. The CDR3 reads CASSPDRANTEAFF. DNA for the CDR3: TGTGCCAGCAGCCCTGACAGGGCCAACACTGAAGCTTTCTTT. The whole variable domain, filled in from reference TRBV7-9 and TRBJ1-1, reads DTGVSQNPRHKITKRGQNVTFRCDPISEHNRLYWYRQTLGQGPEFLTYFQNEAQLEKSRLLSDRFSAERPKGSFSTLEIQRTEQGDSAMYLCASSPDRANTEAFFGQGTRLTVV.

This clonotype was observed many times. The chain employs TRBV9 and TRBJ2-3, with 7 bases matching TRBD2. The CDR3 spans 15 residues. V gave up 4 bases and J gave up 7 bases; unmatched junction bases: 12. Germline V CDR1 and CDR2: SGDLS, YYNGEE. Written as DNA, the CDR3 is TGTGCCAGCAGCTCCAGACTTAGCGGGTTGAATACGCAGTATTTT. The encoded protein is CASSSRLSGLNTQYF.

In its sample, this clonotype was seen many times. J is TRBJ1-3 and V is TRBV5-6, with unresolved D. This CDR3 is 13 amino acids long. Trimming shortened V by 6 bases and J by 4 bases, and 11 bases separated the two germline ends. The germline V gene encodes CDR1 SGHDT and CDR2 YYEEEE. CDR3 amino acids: CASTLGPGNTIYF. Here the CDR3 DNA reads TGTGCCAGCACCTTAGGTCCCGGAAACACCATATATTTT.

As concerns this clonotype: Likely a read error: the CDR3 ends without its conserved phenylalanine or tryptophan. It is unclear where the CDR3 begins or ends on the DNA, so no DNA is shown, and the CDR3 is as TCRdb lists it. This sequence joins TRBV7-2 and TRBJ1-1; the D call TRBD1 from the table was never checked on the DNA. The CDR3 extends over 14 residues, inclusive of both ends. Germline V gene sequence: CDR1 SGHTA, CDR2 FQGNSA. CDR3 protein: CASPGVTGSTEASL.